The 26 T cell receptor beta chains presented below share a single source sample, sequenced in a study of T cells in women clearing cervical HPV infection. Sequencing used immunoSEQ multiplex PCR; TCRdb keeps in-frame clones, though not all of them. This sample's clone table lists under 20,000 clones. Sequencing was performed on blood buffy coat. The receptors shown here come from a woman between 18 and 70 years old with a cervical HPV16 infection that either progressed to CIN3+ or cleared (not recorded which).

On this clone itself: Coverage ceases 3 residues before the CDR3 finishes, and the germline J gene fills in the end. The chain combines TRBV30 with TRBJ2-5; 8 bases are a match to TRBD1. V gave up 5 bases and J gave up 1 base; unmatched junction bases: 3. The CDR3 length is 13 residues. Looked up from germline, CDR1 is GTSNPN and CDR2 is SVGIG (reference sequence). Here the CDR3 reads CAWDRGSQETQYF. The covered CDR3 bases are TGTGCCTGGGACAGGGGATCCCAAGAGACC.

To note about this clone: The read terminates 3 residues ahead of where the CDR3 ends, so the germline J gene completes it. The J gene is TRBJ2-5, the V gene TRBV18, with no clear D. The germline CDR1 and CDR2 sequences are KGHSH and LQKENI. The germline V and J ends were trimmed by 3 bases and 1 base, with 12 bases remaining between them. This CDR3 spans 15 amino acids. CDR3 sequence reads: CASSPRLGVQETQYF. CDR3 bases read: TGTGCCAGCTCACCTCGCCTCGGTGTCCAAGAGACC.

In the case of this clone: The CDR3 end falls 3 residues outside the read, so it is completed with the germline J gene. The chain uses TRBV7-9 and TRBJ1-2, with TRBD1 matching 7 bases. The CDR3 has 12 amino acids. Germline V CDR1 and CDR2: SEHNR, FQNEAQ (reference sequence). The CDR3 here is CASSGNRGGYTF. CDR3 bases read: TGTGCCAGCAGCGGTAACAGGGGCGGC.

Points on this clone: The CDR3 end is not reached by the read, which stops 3 residues before it; the germline J gene fills it in. The chain links TRBV13 to TRBJ1-6; 8 bases match TRBD1. V shed 5 bases and J 0 bases; nucleotides not matched to a gene: 6. Germline V CDR1 and CDR2: PRHDT, FYEKMQ (reference sequence). The CDR3 length is 17 residues. CDR3 bases read: TGTGCCAGCAGCCGTCGACAGGGGAGCTCCTATAATTCACCC. Its protein is CASSRRQGSSYNSP. The whole CDR3 protein reads CASSRRQGSSYNSPLHF.

Comments on this clone: The read halts 3 residues ahead of the CDR3 end, with the missing end drawn from the germline J gene. The V call is TRBV2, the J call TRBJ2-7; D ambiguous. Per the germline V gene, CDR1 is SNHLY and CDR2 is FYNNEI. This CDR3 is 13 amino acids long. V shed 4 bases and J shed 4 bases, with 11 bases lying between them. CDR3 protein: CASSAIYGYEQYF. The sequenced CDR3 bases are TGTGCCAGCAGTGCCATCTATGGTTACGAG.

On this clone: With the read ending 3 residues before the CDR3 end, the germline J gene is used to fill in that end. The J gene is TRBJ1-1, the V gene TRBV7-6; 11 bases fit TRBD1. The CDR3 covers 18 residues. CDR1 is SGHVS and CDR2 is FNYEAQ in the germline V gene. V lost 5 bases to trimming and J lost 0 bases; unmatched junction nucleotides: 11. CDR3 DNA, as far as it was read: TGTGCCAGCAGCCCTTGGGACAGGGGGTACGGCATGAACACTGAA. It yields the protein CASSPWDRGYGMNTE. Given in full, the CDR3 is CASSPWDRGYGMNTEAFF.

In regard to this clone: Coverage ceases 3 residues before the CDR3 finishes, and the germline J gene fills in the end. V and J are TRBV5-1 and TRBJ1-1, with TRBD1 as a possible D gene (5 bases). CDR1 SGHRS and CDR2 YFSETQ come from the germline V gene. Trimming pared 4 bases from V and 4 bases from J, leaving 14 bases between. CDR3 length: 14 residues. The CDR3 bases that were read are TGCGCCAGCAGCACAACGACCGGGGGCACTGAA. Its translation is CASSTTTGGTE. The entire CDR3 is CASSTTTGGTEAFF.

As for this clone: Sequencing ends 3 residues short of the CDR3 end; the germline J gene provides the rest. The genes are TRBV30 and TRBJ2-7, with 9 nucleotides matching TRBD2. Germline-derived CDR1 and CDR2 are GTSNPN and SVGIG (reference sequence). The CDR3 covers 12 residues. Trimming removed 8 bases from V and 2 bases from J; junction bases left unmatched: 4. The CDR3 bases that were read are TGTGCCACCGAGCGGGGGGCCTACGAG. It yields the protein CATERGAYE. The whole CDR3 protein is CATERGAYEQYF.

To note about this clone: Coverage ceases 3 residues before the CDR3 finishes, and the germline J gene fills in the end. V and J are TRBV12-3 or TRBV12-4 and TRBJ2-5; TRBD2 aligns across 11 bases. V trimming: 5 bases; J trimming: 5 bases; junction bases outside the gene matches: 4. This CDR3 spans 14 amino acids. This CDR3 is CASSLSGGAETQYF. The CDR3 bases that were read are TGTGCCAGCAGTCTTAGCGGGGGGGCGGAGACC.

Note on this clone: The read is 3 residues too short to cover the CDR3 end, so that end is filled in from the germline J gene. The rearrangement joins TRBV2 to TRBJ2-7, with 7 bases identical to TRBD1. V was pared by 11 bases and J by 1 base, with 8 bases of the junction left unmatched. CDR1 and CDR2 from the germline V gene are SNHLY and FYNNEI. The CDR3 consists of 13 residues. The part of the CDR3 DNA that was read is TGTGCCGGCTCAGGGGGTATATCCTACGAG. This gives the protein CAGSGGISYE. The entire CDR3 sequence reads CAGSGGISYEQYF.

Comments on this clone: The CDR3 end falls 3 residues outside the read, so it is completed with the germline J gene. J is TRBJ1-2 and V is TRBV20-1; D not certain. The CDR3 totals 12 residues. Germline V gives CDR1 DFQATT, CDR2 SNEGSKA (reference sequence). Deletions cut 3 bases from V and 4 bases from J, with 9 bases between. The CDR3 DNA, read in part, is TGCAGTGCTAGTCAGCGATCCTATGGC. As protein: CSASQRSYG. Given in full, the CDR3 is CSASQRSYGYTF.

According to its frequency, this clone is medium-sized. The missing CDR3 end, 3 residues past where the read stops, is filled in from the germline J gene. The V gene is TRBV5-6, the J gene TRBJ1-2; the D gene is possibly TRBD1 (6 bases). The V end was cut by 4 bases, the J end by 4 bases, with 17 bases between. Looked up from germline, CDR1 is SGHDT and CDR2 is YYEEEE. The CDR3 consists of 15 residues. CDR3 DNA (partial): TGTGCCAGCAGCGTAGGACAGTTCTCCATCTATGGC. This codes for CASSVGQFSIYG. From start to end, the CDR3 is CASSVGQFSIYGYTF.

About this clone: The read terminates 3 residues ahead of where the CDR3 ends, so the germline J gene completes it. The V and J genes are TRBV6-4 and TRBJ2-3, with TRBD2 matching over 7 bases. The CDR3 loop spans 15 amino acids. V lost 6 bases to trimming and J lost 0 bases; unmatched junction nucleotides: 6. Germline loops: CDR1 MRHNA, CDR2 SNTAGT. CDR3 amino acids: CASRDHGGSTDTQYF. CDR3 DNA, as far as it was read: TGTGCCAGCAGAGACCACGGGGGGAGCACAGATACG.

Comment on this clone: The read is 3 residues too short to cover the CDR3 end, so that end is filled in from the germline J gene. This chain connects TRBV18 to TRBJ1-4; no reliable D call. The CDR3 is made up of 13 amino acids. The V gene lost 8 bases and the J gene lost 7 bases, with 14 bases spanning the gap. The germline V gene has CDR1 KGHSH and CDR2 LQKENI. CDR3 DNA (partial): TGTGCCAGCCGACTGGATGTGAGTGAAAAA. Translating gives CASRLDVSEK. The entire CDR3 protein reads CASRLDVSEKLFF. The variable domain in full, with the rest retrieved from reference TRBV18 and TRBJ1-4, is NAGVMQNPRHLVRRRGQEARLRCSPMKGHSHVYWYRQLPEEGLKFMVYLQKENIIDESGMPKERFSAEFPKEGPSILRIQQVVRGDSAAYFCASRLDVSEKLFFGSGTQLSVL.

In the case of this clone: The sequence runs out 3 residues before the end of the CDR3; the remainder is reconstructed from the germline J gene. The chain recombines TRBV30 with TRBJ2-7; no clear D gene. Germline CDR1 reads GTSNPN; CDR2 reads SVGIG (reference sequence). V dropped 2 bases and J dropped 2 bases, with 13 bases sitting between them. The CDR3 loop spans 14 amino acids. The sequenced CDR3 bases are TGTGCCTGGAGTAACCCAGACTGGACCTACGAG. This gives the protein CAWSNPDWTYE. The whole CDR3 protein reads CAWSNPDWTYEQYF.

Concerning this clone: The CDR3 is cut off 3 residues early in the read; its end comes from the germline J gene. The chain has TRBV18 and TRBJ2-7, with D perhaps TRBD1 or TRBD2 (7 bases each). Germline V lookup: CDR1 KGHSH, CDR2 LQKENI. V lost 10 bases to trimming and J lost 5 bases, with 27 bases between them. The CDR3 extends over 16 amino acids. CDR3 amino acids: CANSGGDRDMGDEQYF. CDR3 DNA, as far as it was read: TGTGCCAACTCGGGGGGAGACAGGGACATGGGGGACGAG.

In the case of this clone: One end of the junction is discordant with germline, which a read error may explain. The CDR3 is cut off 3 residues early in the read; its end comes from the germline J gene. V gene TRBV4-2 combines with J gene TRBJ2-3, with 13 nucleotides matching TRBD2. This CDR3 region has 15 residues. Germline CDR1 reads LGHNA; CDR2 reads YNFKEQ. The CDR3 sequence: CASSQGTSGAGTQYF. The CDR3 DNA, read in part, is TGCGCCAGCAGCCAAGGGACTAGCGGGGCAGGGACG.

As for this clone: The CDR3 extends 3 residues past the end of the read, so its final part is completed from the germline J gene. The rearrangement joins TRBV20-1 to TRBJ2-1; maybe TRBD2 (5 bases). V shed 3 bases and J shed 3 bases, with 9 bases lying between them. The CDR3 is 13 residues long. CDR1 is DFQATT, CDR2 SNEGSKA, per germline (reference sequence). Partial CDR3 DNA: TGCAGTGCTAGTGCCAGCGGCTACAATGAG. Encoded protein: CSASASGYNE. The whole CDR3 protein reads CSASASGYNEQFF.

Comment on this clone: The read comes to an end 3 residues before the CDR3 does, leaving the germline J gene to fill in the end. The chain has TRBV19 and TRBJ1-1; no clear D gene. The V end was cut by 4 bases, the J end by 0 bases, with 12 bases between. The CDR3 contains 15 residues. Germline loops: CDR1 LNHDA, CDR2 SQIVND (reference sequence). The CDR3: CASSKRAAMNTEAFF. CDR3 DNA, as far as it was read: TGTGCCAGTAGTAAGAGGGCAGCAATGAACACTGAA.

Comments on this clone: A read error may produce the germline difference seen at one junction end. The CDR3 extends 3 residues past the end of the read, so its final part is completed from the germline J gene. Other DNA sequences in the sample encode the same CDR3. The rearrangement joins TRBV18 to TRBJ2-1; the D gene is possibly TRBD1 (8 bases). Germline CDR1 and CDR2: KGHSH and LQKENI. The CDR3 length is 14 residues. CDR3 bases read: TGTGCCAGCTCCCCACAGGGGGGGGGCAATGAG. Translation gives CASSPQGGGNE. The entire CDR3 sequence reads CASSPQGGGNEQFF. Full variable domain (missing parts from reference TRBV18 and TRBJ2-1): NAGVMQNPRHLVRRRGQEARLRCSPMKGHSHVYWYRQLPEEGLKFMVYLQKENIIDESGMPKERFSAEFPKEGPSILRIQQVVRGDSAAYFCASSPQGGGNEQFFGPGTRLTVL.

In regard to this clone: Sequencing ends 3 residues short of the CDR3 end; the germline J gene provides the rest. The chain combines TRBV19 with TRBJ1-6; possibly TRBD1 for D (6 bases). In germline, CDR1 is LNHDA, CDR2 SQIVND (reference sequence). The CDR3 covers 15 residues. Trimming shortened V by 1 base and J by 6 bases, and 10 bases separated the two germline ends. CDR3 residues: CASSIGGQFNSPLHF. Incomplete CDR3 DNA: TGTGCCAGTAGTATAGGTGGACAGTTTAATTCACCC.

As to this clone: The read terminates 3 residues before the CDR3 end, so the remaining end is supplied by the germline J gene. The chain uses TRBV30 and TRBJ2-2; perhaps TRBD2 as D (5 bases). The V end was cut by 4 bases, the J end by 0 bases, with 15 bases between. Germline CDR1 is GTSNPN and CDR2 is SVGIG (reference sequence). The CDR3 runs to 16 residues. The CDR3 here is CAWTLLLVPNTGELFF. The CDR3 DNA, read in part, is TGTGCCTGGACCCTCTTACTAGTGCCGAACACCGGGGAG. Drawing the rest from reference TRBV30 and TRBJ2-2, the complete variable domain is SQTIHQWPATLVQPVGSPLSLECTVEGTSNPNLYWYRQAAGRGLQLLFYSVGIGQISSEVPQNLSASRPQDRQFILSSKKLLLSDSGFYLCAWTLLLVPNTGELFFGEGSRLTVL.

Regarding this clone: The observed sequence ends 3 residues before the CDR3 terminus, with the missing tail filled in from the germline J gene. This sequence joins TRBV20-1 and TRBJ1-2; D is possibly TRBD1 (6 bases). CDR1 and CDR2 (germline): DFQATT, SNEGSKA (reference sequence). V was trimmed by 6 bases and J by 5 bases, leaving 16 bases between them. This CDR3 has 13 amino acids. The covered CDR3 bases are TGCAGTGCCACCCCAGGGGATGGGTATGGC. It specifies CSATPGDGYG. The CDR3 in full is CSATPGDGYGYTF.

CDR3: CASSATSGGFYEQYF. The CDR3 bases that were read are TGTGCCAGCAGCGCGACTAGCGGGGGCTTCTACGAG. The rearrangement links TRBV11-2 to TRBJ2-7, with 12 bases matching TRBD2. The read falls 3 residues short of the CDR3 end, and the missing part is taken from the germline J gene. The CDR3 sequence is 15 residues long. With 5 bases clipped from V and 3 bases from J, the junction kept 5 bases outside the gene matches. The germline gives CDR1 SGHAT, CDR2 FQNNGV.

Comment on this clone: Coverage ceases 3 residues before the CDR3 finishes, and the germline J gene fills in the end. The genes are TRBV6-2 or TRBV6-3 and TRBJ2-3; a weak D match, TRBD1 (6 bases). The CDR3 is made up of 13 amino acids. Germline CDR1 is MNHEY and CDR2 is SVGEGT. Trimming took off 4 bases at V and 4 bases at J, with 9 bases between the two ends. The CDR3 bases that were read are TGTGCCAGCAGTTCACAGGGCTCAGATACG. Amino acid sequence: CASSSQGSDT. The whole CDR3 reads CASSSQGSDTQYF.

Of note for this clone: The read gets to within 3 residues of the CDR3 end, and the germline J gene fills in the rest. This sequence joins TRBV29-1 and TRBJ2-7; D ambiguous. Trimming stripped 0 bases from V and 3 bases from J, with 3 bases between. The CDR3 spans 11 residues. Germline V gene sequence: CDR1 SQVTM, CDR2 ANQGSEA. This CDR3 reads CSVEDNYEQYF. Incomplete CDR3 DNA: TGCAGCGTTGAAGATAACTACGAG.